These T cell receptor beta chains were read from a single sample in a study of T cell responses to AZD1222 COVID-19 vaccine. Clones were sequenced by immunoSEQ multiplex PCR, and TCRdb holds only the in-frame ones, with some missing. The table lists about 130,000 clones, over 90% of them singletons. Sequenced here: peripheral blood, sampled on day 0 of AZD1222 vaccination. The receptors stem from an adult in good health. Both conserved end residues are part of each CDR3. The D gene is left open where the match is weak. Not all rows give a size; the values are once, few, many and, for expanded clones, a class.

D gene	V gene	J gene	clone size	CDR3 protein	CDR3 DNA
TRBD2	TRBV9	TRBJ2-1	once	CASSLGTSGAPYNEQFF	TGTGCCAGCAGCCTCGGGACTAGCGGGGCCCCCTACAATGAGCAGTTCTTC
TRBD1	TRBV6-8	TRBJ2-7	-	CASRRMGQFRYEQYF	TGTGCCAGCAGGCGCATGGGACAGTTCAGATACGAGCAGTACTTC
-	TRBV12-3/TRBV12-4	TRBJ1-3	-	CASRGAAGNTIYF	TGTGCCAGCAGGGGTGCGGCTGGAAACACCATATATTTT
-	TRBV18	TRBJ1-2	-	CASSPPIPENYGYTF	TGTGCCAGCTCACCACCGATTCCGGAAAACTATGGCTACACCTTC
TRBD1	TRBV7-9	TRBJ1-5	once	CASGRGQGYSNQPQHF	TGTGCCAGCGGACGGGGACAGGGATATAGCAATCAGCCCCAGCATTTT
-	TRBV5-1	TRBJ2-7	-	CASSLRAGSSYEQYF	TGCGCCAGCAGCTTGCGGGCGGGGAGCTCCTACGAGCAGTACTTC
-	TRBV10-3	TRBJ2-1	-	CAIRGPLLGEQFF	TGTGCCATCAGGGGACCGCTTCTGGGTGAGCAGTTCTTC
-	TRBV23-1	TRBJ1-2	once	CASSHQGRVYGYTF	TGCGCCAGCAGTCACCAAGGGCGAGTCTATGGCTACACCTTC
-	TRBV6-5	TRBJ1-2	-	CASSYQEGYGGYTF	TGTGCCAGCAGTTACCAGGAAGGGTACGGTGGCTACACCTTC
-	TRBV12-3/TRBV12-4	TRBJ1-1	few	CASRVLNTEAFF	TGTGCCAGCAGGGTCCTGAACACTGAAGCTTTCTTT
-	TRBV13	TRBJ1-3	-	CASSLDRGNTIYF	TGTGCCAGCAGCCTGGACCGTGGAAACACCATATATTTT
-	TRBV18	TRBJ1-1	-	CASSPDVNTEAFF	TGTGCCAGCTCACCAGACGTGAACACTGAAGCTTTCTTT
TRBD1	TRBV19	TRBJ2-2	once	CASSVSTGGRTGELFF	TGTGCCAGTAGTGTTTCGACAGGGGGCCGCACCGGGGAGCTGTTTTTT
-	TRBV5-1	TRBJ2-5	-	CASSLAWAGQETQYF	TGCGCCAGCAGCTTGGCCTGGGCGGGACAAGAGACCCAGTACTTC
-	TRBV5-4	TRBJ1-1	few	CASSLGTSVATAEAFF	TGTGCCAGCAGCTTGGGAACGAGCGTCGCGACGGCTGAAGCTTTCTTT
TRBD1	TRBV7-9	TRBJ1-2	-	CASSLGTGADGYTF	TGTGCCAGCAGCTTGGGGACAGGGGCTGATGGCTACACCTTC
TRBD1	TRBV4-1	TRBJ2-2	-	CASRRAGGDTGELFF	TGCGCCAGCAGGAGGGCAGGGGGAGACACCGGGGAGCTGTTTTTT
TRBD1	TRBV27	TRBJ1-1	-	CASSSATGGNTEAFF	TGTGCCAGCAGTTCCGCAACAGGGGGGAACACTGAAGCTTTCTTT
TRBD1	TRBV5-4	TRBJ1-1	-	CASSRGGADTEAFF	TGTGCCAGCAGCCGAGGGGGCGCAGACACTGAAGCTTTCTTT
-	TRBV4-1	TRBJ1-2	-	CASSPNPGNYGYTF	TGCGCCAGCAGCCCTAATCCGGGTAACTATGGCTACACCTTC